Below, one T cell receptor (beta chain) is given with its context. This record belongs to a study of blood T cell repertoires in COVID-19. Study-level information: PBMCs, B-cell-depleted T cells, or T cells provided the cDNA or gDNA that made up the material.

The CDR3 consists of 16 residues. V shed 4 bases, J shed 1 base, and the junction held 8 bases outside the gene matches. The germline V gene encodes CDR1 LGHDT and CDR2 YNNKEL (reference sequence). Per the authors' pipeline: Amplification of reference gene primers provided the estimated nucleated cell counts. Sequenced by immunoSEQ multiplex PCR; TCRdb stores in-frame clones only, minus some. V and J calls plus clone size are reproduced from that table; the DNA served to infer D and trimming. The sample shows some 150,000 clones, 85% to 90% of them seen only once. The sequenced sample consisted of peripheral blood. The clonotype originates from a woman aged 40 to 50 with acute or convalescent COVID-19. V usage is TRBV3-1 (or the pseudogene TRBV3-2) and J usage is TRBJ2-7; 9 bases line up with TRBD1. This CDR3 reads CASSPYTDRGSYEQYF. For the CDR3, the DNA is TGTGCCAGCAGCCCCTACACGGACAGGGGTTCCTACGAGCAGTACTTC.